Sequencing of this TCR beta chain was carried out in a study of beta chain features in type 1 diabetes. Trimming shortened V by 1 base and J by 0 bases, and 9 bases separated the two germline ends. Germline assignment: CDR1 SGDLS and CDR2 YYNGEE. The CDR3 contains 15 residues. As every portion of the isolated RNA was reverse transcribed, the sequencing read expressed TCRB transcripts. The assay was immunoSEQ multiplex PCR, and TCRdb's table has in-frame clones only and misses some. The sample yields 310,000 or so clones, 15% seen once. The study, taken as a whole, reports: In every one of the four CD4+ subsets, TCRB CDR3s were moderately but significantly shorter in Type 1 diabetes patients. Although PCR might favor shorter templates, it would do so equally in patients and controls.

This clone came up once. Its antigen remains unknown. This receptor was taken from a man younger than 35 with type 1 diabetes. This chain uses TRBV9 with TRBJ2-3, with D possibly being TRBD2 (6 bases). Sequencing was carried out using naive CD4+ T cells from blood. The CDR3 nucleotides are TGTGCCAGCAGCGTATCGAGCGGGAGCACAGATACGCAGTATTTT. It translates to CASSVSSGSTDTQYF.